This section outlines one TCR beta chain sequence together with its context. This clonotype was counted many times. It lacks a known antigen. No base qualities exist here, and no much larger clone lies one base off it. Amplification of TCR beta CDR3 regions was carried out from RNA transcripts. For the first round of RT-PCR on the TCR CDR3, the HTBI primer set was used together with the Qiagen OneStep RT-PCR kit. The libraries were constructed in a second round of multiplex PCR and then size-selected and purified. Paired-end sequencing of the libraries was performed with 100 bp reads on an Illumina HiSeq2000. On the authors' methods: SOAPnuke was used to process the raw data, removing reads that contained adapters or uncalled bases, had a mean Phred below 15, or lacked an exact match to the constant primer or identifier. COPE v1.2.5 was used to merge the high-quality paired reads, and each unique nucleotide sequence was defined as a clonotype. Clonotypes were aligned to IMGT TRBV, TRBD and TRBJ reference segments using MiTCR v1.1. Only V-J combinations with frequency above 0.0001, covering about 99% of repertoires, were analysed. A TCS score was defined as the ratio between F50 (clonal expansion) and ExV (chaos), using BLOSUM62-based TCRdist between CDR3 peptides within each V-J. Welch's t-statistics and random forest reduced fewer than 550 V-J features to roughly 13, which were used in a naive Bayes classifier (R e1071). Thyroid-blood repertoire similarity was quantified with the Morisita-Horn index. The raw public data were reprocessed by TCRdb itself: fastp quality trimming at Q25, MiXCR clonotype calling, in-frame beta chains only. Rows matching on CDR3 protein sequence are summarized as one entry with the most common DNA and genes. TCRdb, not the original authors, processed these V and J calls. Here the sample has 660,000 or so distinct CDR3 sequences; 45% occur a single time. The biggest ten clones account for about 7% of the sample.

Patients with uncontrolled infections, other autoimmune diseases, pregnancy or lactation were excluded. Clinical symptoms, serum thyroxine and TRAb, thyroid ultrasound, and orbital computed tomography formed the basis for the diagnoses. Trizol reagent was used to extract total RNA, and RNA quality was then checked on an Agilent 2100 Bioanalyzer. This sample is part of a study of T cells in Graves' hyperthyroidism and ophthalmopathy (dated by TCRdb to between 2017 and 2020). In the study overall: A discovery cohort of fewer than 110 patients, 43 with Graves' ophthalmopathy and 55 to 60 with stable Graves' hyperthyroidism, was used to find distinguishing TCR V-J signatures. An independent validation cohort of around 20 hyperthyroidism patients and 17 patients who later progressed to ophthalmopathy tested prospective prediction of ophthalmopathy. The 90 to 100 discovery patients were randomly split 7:3 into training and test sets. Thyroid tissue and blood T-cell repertoires from about six Graves' hyperthyroidism patients were also compared in the study. After blood sampling, hyperthyroidism patients were treated with methimazole at a starting dose of 30 mg daily, and ophthalmopathy patients were treated with high-dose intravenous methylprednisolone. The paper describes TCR Vbeta CDR3 sequencing of more than 120 peripheral blood samples, made up of about 40 ophthalmopathy patients, around 78 hyperthyroidism patients and roughly 17 progressor patients.

The CDR3 runs 13 residues from the cysteine to the phenylalanine. Only the CDR3 DNA stays, 39 bases, in frame from base 1. Taken from the germline V gene, the CDR1 and CDR2 loops are SGHTA and FQGNSA. Trimming costs V 5 bases and J 4 bases, and their ends lie 11 bases apart. Broader findings and caveats from the paper: A 13 V-J signature model separated ophthalmopathy from stable hyperthyroidism, with about 88% sensitivity and 81% to 83% specificity in cross-validation and 80%/75% in testing. In validation, the model predicted progression to ophthalmopathy with approximately 71% sensitivity and approximately 72% specificity, a median of around six months before onset. Sample size was not statistically predetermined, and investigators were not blinded to group allocation. Most expanded thyroid clonotypes (frequency above 0.001) were also found in blood, which suggests that blood repertoires may mirror thyroid immune responses.

The specimen was peripheral blood or thyroid tissue (not recorded which). The clonotype originates from an adult man with Graves' disease, either hyperthyroidism or ophthalmopathy (not recorded which). The sequence links TRBV7-2 to TRBJ1-2; tentative D gene TRBD1, with 6 bases matching. This receptor has the CDR3 CASSRQELYGYTF. The nucleotide sequence is TGTGCCAGCAGCCGACAGGAGCTCTATGGCTACACCTTC.